This T cell receptor beta chain was recovered during a study of cytomegalovirus exposure and HLA in healthy donors. About this clone itself: As yet, its antigen is unknown.

V lost 2 bases and J lost 2; bases outside the gene matches: 18. The CDR3 extends over 19 amino acids. Regarding the study as a whole: Cytomegalovirus-associated status was assigned to about 180 TCR beta chains. In a later analysis, at a false discovery rate of 0.05, about 16,000 TCR beta sequences matched HLA alleles. Analyzed later, most CMV-associated TCR beta chains appeared HLA-restricted.

The study ran its PCR with 60 Vbeta and 13 Jbeta primers. Produced via immunoSEQ multiplex PCR; TCRdb's table is partial and in-frame only. Altogether 180,000 or so clones are present, 82% being singletons, with the ten largest covering approximately 1.4%. The TCR comes from a man aged 40-49 years in good health and CMV-seronegative. The source material was PBMCs. The chain has TRBV23-1 and TRBJ2-7; TRBD1 aligns across 7 bases. TRBV23-1 is an open reading frame whose function is uncertain. CDR3 bases: TGCGCCAGCAGTCAAGAACAGGGGCCGCACACGATGTTGACCTACGAGCAGTACTTC. Translating gives CASSQEQGPHTMLTYEQYF.